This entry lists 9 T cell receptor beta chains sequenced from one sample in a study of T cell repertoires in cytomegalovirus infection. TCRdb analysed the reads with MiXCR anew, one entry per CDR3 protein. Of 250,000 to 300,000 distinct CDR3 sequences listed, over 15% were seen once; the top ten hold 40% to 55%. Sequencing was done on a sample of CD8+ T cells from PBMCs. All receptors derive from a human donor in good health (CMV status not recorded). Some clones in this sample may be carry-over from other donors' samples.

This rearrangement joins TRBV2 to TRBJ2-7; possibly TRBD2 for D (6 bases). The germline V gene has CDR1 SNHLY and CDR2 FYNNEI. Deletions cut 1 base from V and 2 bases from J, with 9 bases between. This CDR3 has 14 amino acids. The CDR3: CASSEGSGPYEQYF. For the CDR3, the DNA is TGTGCCAGCAGTGAAGGTAGCGGTCCCTACGAGCAGTACTTC.

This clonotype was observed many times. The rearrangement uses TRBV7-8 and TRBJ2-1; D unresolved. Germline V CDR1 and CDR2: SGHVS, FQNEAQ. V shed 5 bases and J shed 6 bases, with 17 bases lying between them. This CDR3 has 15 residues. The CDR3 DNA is TGTGCCAGCAGCCAAAGCAGCGTATGGAGCAATGAGCAGTTCTTC. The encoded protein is CASSQSSVWSNEQFF.

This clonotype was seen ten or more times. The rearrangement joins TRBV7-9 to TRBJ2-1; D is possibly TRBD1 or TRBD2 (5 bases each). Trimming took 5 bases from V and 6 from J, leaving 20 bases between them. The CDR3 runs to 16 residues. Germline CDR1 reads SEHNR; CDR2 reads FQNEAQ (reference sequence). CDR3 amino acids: CASSPPGTVVPNEQFF. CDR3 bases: TGTGCCAGCAGCCCCCCCGGGACGGTCGTCCCCAATGAGCAGTTCTTC.

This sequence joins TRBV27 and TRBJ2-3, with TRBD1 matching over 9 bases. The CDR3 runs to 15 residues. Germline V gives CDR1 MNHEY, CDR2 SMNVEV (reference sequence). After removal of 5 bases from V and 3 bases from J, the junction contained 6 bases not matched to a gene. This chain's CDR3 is CASSPGTGRTDTQYF. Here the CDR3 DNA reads TGTGCCAGCAGTCCCGGGACAGGGAGGACAGATACGCAGTATTTT.

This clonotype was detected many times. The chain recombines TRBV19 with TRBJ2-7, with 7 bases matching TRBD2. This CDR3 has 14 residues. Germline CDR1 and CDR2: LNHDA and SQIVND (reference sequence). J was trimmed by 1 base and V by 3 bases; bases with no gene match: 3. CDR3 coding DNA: TGTGCCAGTAGTATGGCTAGCGGATCCTACGAGCAGTACTTC. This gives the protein CASSMASGSYEQYF.

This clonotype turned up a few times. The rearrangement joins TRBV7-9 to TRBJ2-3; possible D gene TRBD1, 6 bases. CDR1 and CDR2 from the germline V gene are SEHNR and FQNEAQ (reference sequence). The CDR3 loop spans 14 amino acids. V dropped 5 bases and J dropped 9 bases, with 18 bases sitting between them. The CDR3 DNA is TGTGCCAGCAGCCCTAACTCGGACAGTGTAACGCAGTATTTT. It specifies CASSPNSDSVTQYF.

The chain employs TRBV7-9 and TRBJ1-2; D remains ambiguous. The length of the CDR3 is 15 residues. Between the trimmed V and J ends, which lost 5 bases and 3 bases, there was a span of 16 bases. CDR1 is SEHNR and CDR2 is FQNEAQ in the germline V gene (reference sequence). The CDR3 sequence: CASSEGLNGDYGYTF. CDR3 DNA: TGTGCCAGCAGCGAAGGACTCAACGGGGACTATGGCTACACCTTC.

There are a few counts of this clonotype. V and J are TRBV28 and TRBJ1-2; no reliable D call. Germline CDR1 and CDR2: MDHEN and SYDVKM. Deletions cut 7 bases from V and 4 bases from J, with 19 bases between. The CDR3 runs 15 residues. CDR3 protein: CASTGLRASGYGYTF. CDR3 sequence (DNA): TGTGCCAGCACTGGTCTGAGGGCTTCGGGCTATGGCTACACCTTC.

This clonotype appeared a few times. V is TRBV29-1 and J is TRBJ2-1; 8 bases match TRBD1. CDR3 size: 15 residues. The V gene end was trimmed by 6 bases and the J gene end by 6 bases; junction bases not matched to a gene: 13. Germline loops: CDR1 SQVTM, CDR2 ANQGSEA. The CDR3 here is CSVGKAGGASNEQFF. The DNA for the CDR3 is TGCAGCGTAGGCAAGGCAGGGGGCGCATCCAATGAGCAGTTCTTC.